This record concerns one TCR beta chain sequence. No antigen is known for it. The CDR3 covers 22 residues. The data are from a study of OX40 agonist ivuxolimab in advanced cancers. In the study overall: Of the participants, about 40% had some prior anti-PD-1, anti-PD-L1 or anti-CTLA-4 therapy, which was allowed. Broader study findings: Clonal expansion in partial responders at 0.1-3.0 mg/kg ranked among the lowest. Among expanded peripheral T cells, antigen specificity went undetermined. Among some nonresponders, normalized T-cell clonal expansion was also low.

Using immunoSEQ multiplex PCR, the repertoire was profiled, and TCRdb retains in-frame clones only, with some absent. The table has 95,000 to 100,000 clones, roughly four fifths seen once. The specimen comprised CD4+ or CD8+ T cells sorted from blood, sampled in a trial of the OX40 agonist ivuxolimab. This chain connects TRBV21-1 to TRBJ1-1; the DNA was not compared with TRBD1, the D call given in the table. TRBV21-1 is a known pseudogene. This TCR was recovered from an adult with an advanced solid tumor such as melanoma, head and neck, liver or kidney cancer. CDR3 sequence: CASSKISKRQGAREGKNTEAFF. The CDR3 nucleotides read TGTGCCAGCAGCAAAATCAGTAAGAGACAGGGGGCGCGGGAAGGTAAAAACACTGAAGCTTTCTTT.